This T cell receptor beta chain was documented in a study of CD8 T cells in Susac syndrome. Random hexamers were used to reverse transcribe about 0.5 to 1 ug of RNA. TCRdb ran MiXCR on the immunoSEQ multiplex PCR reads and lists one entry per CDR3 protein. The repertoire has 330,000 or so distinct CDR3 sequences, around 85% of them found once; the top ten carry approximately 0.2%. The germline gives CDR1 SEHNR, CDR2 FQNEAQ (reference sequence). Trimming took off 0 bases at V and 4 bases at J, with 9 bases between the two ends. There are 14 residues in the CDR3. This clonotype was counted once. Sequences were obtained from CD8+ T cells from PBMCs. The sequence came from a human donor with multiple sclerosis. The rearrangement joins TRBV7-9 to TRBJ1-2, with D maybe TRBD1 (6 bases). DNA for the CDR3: TGTGCCAGCAGCTTAGCGGGGGCAGCCTATGGCTACACCTTC. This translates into CASSLAGAAYGYTF.